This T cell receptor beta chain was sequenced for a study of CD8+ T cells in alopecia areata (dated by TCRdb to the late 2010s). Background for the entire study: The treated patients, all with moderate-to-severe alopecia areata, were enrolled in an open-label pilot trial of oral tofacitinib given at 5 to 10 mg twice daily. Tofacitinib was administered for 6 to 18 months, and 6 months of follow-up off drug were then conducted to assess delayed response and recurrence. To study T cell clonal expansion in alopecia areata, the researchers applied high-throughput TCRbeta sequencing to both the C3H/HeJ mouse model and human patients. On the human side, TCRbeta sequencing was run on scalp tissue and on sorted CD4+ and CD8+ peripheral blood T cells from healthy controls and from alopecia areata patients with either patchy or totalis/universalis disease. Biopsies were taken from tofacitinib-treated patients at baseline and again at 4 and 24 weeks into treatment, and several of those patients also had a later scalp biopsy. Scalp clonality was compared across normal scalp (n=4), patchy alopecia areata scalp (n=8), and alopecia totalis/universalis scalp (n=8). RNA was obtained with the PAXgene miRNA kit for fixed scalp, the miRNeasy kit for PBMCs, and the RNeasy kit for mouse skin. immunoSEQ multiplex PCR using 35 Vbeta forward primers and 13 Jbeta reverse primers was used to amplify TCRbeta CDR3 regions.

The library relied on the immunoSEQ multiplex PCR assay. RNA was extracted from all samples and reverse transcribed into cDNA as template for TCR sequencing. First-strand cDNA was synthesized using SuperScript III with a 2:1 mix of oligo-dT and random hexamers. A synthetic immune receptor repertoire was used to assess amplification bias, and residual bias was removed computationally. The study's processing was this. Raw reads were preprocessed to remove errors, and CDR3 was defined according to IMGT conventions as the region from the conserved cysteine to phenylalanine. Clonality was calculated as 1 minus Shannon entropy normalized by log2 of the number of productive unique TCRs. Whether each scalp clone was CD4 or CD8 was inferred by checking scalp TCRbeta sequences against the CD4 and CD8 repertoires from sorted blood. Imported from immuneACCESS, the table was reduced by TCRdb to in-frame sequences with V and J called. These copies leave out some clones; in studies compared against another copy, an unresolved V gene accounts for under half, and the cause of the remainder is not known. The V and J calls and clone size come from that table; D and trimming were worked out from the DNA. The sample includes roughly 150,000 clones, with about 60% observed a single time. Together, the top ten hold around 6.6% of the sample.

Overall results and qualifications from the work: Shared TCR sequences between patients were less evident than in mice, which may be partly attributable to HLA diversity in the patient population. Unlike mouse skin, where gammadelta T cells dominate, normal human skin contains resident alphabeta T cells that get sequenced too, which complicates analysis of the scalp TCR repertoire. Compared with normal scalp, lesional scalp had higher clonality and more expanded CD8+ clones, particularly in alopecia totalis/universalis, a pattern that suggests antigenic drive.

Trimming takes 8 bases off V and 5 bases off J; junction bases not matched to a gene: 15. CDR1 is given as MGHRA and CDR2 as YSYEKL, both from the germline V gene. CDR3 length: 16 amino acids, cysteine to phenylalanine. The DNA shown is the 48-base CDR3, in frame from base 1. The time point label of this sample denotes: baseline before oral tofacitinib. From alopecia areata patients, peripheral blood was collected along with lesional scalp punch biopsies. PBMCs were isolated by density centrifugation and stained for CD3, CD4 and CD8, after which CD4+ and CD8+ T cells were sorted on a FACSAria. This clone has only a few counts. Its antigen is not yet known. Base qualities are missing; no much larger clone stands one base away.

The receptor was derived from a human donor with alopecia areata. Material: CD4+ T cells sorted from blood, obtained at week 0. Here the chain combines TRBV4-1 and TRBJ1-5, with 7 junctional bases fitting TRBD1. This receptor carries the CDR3 CASRSIFRGKDQPQHF. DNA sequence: TGCGCCAGCCGCTCGATTTTCAGGGGGAAGGATCAGCCCCAGCATTTT.